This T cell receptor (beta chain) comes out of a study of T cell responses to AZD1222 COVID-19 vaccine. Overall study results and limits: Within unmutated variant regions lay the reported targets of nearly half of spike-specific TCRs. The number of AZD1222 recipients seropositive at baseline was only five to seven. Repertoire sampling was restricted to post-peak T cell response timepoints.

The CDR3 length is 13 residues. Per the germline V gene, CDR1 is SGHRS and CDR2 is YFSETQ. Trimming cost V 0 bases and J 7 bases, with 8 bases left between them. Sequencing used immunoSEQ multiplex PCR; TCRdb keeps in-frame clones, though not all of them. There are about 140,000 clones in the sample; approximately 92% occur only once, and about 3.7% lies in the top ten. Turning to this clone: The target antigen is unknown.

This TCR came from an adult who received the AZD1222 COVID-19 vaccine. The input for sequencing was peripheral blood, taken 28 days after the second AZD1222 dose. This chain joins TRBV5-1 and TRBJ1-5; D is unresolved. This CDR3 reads CASSLVEGQPQHF. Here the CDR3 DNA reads TGCGCCAGCAGCTTGGTTGAGGGCCAGCCCCAGCATTTT.